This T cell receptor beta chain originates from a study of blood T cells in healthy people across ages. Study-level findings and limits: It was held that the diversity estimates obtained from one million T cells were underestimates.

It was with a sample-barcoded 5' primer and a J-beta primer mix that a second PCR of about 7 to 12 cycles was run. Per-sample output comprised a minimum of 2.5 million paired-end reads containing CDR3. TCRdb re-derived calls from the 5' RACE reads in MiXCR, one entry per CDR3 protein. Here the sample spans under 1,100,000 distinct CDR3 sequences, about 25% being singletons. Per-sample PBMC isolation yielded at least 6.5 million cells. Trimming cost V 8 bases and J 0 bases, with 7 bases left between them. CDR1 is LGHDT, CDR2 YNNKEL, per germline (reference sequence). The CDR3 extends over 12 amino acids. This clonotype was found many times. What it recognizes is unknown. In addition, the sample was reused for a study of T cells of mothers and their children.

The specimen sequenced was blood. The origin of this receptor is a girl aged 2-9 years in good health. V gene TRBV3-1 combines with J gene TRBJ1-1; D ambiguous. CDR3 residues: CASGRLNTEAFF. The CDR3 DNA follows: TGTGCCAGCGGCAGACTGAACACTGAAGCTTTCTTT.